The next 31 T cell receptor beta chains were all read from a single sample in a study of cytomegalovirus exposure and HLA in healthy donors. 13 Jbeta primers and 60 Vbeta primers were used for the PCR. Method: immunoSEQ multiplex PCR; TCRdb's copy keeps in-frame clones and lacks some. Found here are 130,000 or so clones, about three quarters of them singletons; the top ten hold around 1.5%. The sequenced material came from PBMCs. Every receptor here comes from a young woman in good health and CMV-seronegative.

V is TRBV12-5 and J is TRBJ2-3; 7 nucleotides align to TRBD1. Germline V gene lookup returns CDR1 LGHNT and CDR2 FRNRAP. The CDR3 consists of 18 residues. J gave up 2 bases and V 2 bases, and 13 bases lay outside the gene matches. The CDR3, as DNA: TGTGCTAGTGGTTTGCCACGAACTCATGAGGGGGCCACAGATACGCAGTATTTT. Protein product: CASGLPRTHEGATDTQYF. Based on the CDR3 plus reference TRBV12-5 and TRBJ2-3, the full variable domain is DARVTQTPRHKVTEMGQEVTMRCQPILGHNTVFWYRQTMMQGLELLAYFRNRAPLDDSGMPKDRFSAEMPDATLATLKIQPSEPRDSAVYFCASGLPRTHEGATDTQYFGPGTRLTVL.

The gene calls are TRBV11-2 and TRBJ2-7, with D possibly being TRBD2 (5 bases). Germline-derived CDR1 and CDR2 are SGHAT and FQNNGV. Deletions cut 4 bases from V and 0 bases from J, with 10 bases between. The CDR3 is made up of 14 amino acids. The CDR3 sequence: CASSSLRASYEQYF. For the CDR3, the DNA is TGTGCCAGCAGCTCGTTGCGGGCCTCCTACGAGCAGTACTTC.

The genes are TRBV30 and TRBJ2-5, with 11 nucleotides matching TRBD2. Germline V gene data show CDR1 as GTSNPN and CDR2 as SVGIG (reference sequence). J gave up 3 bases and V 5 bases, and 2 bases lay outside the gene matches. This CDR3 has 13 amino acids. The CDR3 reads CAWDSGREETQYF. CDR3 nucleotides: TGTGCCTGGGATAGCGGGAGGGAAGAGACCCAGTACTTC.

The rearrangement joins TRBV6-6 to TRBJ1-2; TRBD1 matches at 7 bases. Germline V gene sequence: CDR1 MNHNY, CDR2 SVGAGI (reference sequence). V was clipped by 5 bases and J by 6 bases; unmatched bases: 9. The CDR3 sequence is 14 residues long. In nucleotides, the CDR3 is TGTGCCAGCAGTCGGGCAGGGGGTCGTGATGGCTACACCTTC. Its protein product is CASSRAGGRDGYTF.

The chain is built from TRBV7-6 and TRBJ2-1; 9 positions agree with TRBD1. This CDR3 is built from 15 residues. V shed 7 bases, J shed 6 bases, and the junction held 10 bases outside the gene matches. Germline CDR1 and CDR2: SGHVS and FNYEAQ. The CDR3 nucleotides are TGTGCCAGCAACCGGGACAGGGAGTTCCTCAATGAGCAGTTCTTC. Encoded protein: CASNRDREFLNEQFF.

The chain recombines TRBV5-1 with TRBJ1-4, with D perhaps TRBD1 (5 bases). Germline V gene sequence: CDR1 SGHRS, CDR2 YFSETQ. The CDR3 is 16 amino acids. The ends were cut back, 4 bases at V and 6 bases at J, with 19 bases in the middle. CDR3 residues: CASSADELIGDEKLFF. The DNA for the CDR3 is TGCGCCAGCAGCGCGGACGAGTTAATAGGGGATGAAAAACTGTTTTTT. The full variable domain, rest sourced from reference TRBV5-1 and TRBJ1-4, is KAGVTQTPRYLIKTRGQQVTLSCSPISGHRSVSWYQQTPGQGLQFLFEYFSETQRNKGNFPGRFSGRQFSNSRSEMNVSTLELGDSALYLCASSADELIGDEKLFFGSGTQLSVL.

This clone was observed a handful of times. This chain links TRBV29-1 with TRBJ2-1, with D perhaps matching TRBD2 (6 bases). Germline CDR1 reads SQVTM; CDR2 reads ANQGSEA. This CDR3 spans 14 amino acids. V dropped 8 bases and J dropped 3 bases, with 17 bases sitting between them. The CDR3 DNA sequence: TGCAGCTCCCTAACGCCGGGGGTCTACAATGAGCAGTTCTTC. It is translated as CSSLTPGVYNEQFF.

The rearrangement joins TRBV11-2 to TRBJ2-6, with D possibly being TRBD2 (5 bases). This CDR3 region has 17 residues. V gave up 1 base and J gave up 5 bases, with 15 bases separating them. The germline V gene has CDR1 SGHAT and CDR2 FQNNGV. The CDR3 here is CASSLVGSGLRANVLTF. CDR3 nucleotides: TGTGCCAGCAGCTTAGTTGGGAGTGGACTGCGGGCCAACGTCCTGACTTTC.

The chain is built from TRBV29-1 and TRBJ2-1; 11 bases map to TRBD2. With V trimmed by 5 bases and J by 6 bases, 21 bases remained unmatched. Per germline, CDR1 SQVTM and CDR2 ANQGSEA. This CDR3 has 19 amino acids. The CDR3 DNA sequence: TGCAGCGTTCACCTTCTAGCGGGAGGCTCCCATAACAACCCCAATGAGCAGTTCTTC. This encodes CSVHLLAGGSHNNPNEQFF.

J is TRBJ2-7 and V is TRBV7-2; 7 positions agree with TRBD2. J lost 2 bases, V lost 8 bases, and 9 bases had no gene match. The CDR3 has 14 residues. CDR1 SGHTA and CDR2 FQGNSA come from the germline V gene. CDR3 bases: TGTGCCAGCGGGGCGGCTAGCGGTACCTACGAGCAGTACTTC. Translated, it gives CASGAASGTYEQYF.

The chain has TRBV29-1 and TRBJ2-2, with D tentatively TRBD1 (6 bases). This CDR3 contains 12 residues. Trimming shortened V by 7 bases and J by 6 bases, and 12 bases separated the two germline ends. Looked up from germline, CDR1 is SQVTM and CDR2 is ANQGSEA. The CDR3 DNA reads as TGCAGCGCTATGACAGGCTCCGGGGAGCTGTTTTTT. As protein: CSAMTGSGELFF.

In nucleotides, the CDR3 is TGCGCCAGCAGCTTAATAGCCAGGGGCCGCATGAACACTGAAGCTTTCTTT. This encodes CASSLIARGRMNTEAFF. J is TRBJ1-1 and V is TRBV5-1; maybe TRBD1 (6 bases). The germline V gene encodes CDR1 SGHRS and CDR2 YFSETQ. This CDR3 contains 17 residues. V was cut by 2 bases and J by 0 bases, with 17 bases left in between.

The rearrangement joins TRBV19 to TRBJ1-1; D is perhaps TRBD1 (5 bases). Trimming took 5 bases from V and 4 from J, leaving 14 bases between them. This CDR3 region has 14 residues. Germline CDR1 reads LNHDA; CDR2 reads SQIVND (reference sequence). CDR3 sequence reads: CASSPSTESTEAFF. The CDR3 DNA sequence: TGTGCCAGTAGTCCCTCGACAGAGAGCACTGAAGCTTTCTTT.

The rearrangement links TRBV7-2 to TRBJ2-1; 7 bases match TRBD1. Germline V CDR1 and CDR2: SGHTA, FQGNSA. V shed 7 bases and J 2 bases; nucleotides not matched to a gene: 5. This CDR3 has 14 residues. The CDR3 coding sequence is TGTGCCAGCACCAGGGGGTTGACCTACAATGAGCAGTTCTTC. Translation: CASTRGLTYNEQFF.

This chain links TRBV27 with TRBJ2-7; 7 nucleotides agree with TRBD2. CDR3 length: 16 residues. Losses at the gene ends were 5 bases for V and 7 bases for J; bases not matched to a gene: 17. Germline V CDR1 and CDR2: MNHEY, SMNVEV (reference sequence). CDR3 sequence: CASSPAELLVGGEQYF. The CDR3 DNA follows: TGTGCCAGCAGTCCGGCTGAACTTTTAGTGGGGGGGGAGCAGTACTTC.

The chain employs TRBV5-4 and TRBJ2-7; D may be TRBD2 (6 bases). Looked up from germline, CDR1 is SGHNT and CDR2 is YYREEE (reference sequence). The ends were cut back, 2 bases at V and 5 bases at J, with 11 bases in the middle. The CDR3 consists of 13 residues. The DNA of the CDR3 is TGTGCCAGCAGCTTTACGGGAGCCAACGAGCAGTACTTC. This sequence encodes CASSFTGANEQYF.

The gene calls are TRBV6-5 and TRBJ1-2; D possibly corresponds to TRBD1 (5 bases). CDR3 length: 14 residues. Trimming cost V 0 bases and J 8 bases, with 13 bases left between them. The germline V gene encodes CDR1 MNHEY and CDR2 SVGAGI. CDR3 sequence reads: CASSYSIGGGGYTF. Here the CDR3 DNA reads TGTGCCAGCAGTTACTCGATCGGGGGAGGAGGCTACACCTTC.

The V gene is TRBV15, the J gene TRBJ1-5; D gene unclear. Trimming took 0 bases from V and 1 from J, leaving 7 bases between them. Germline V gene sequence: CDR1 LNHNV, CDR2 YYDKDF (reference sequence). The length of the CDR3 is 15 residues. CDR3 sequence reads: CATSRDPGSNQPQHF. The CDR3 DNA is TGTGCCACCAGCAGAGATCCGGGGAGCAATCAGCCCCAGCATTTT.

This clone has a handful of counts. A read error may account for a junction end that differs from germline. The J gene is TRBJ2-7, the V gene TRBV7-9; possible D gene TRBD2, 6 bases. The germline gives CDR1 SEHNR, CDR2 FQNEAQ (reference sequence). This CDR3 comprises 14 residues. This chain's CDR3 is CSSSFSGVGGEQYF. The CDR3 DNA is TGTTCCAGCAGCTTTTCTGGGGTCGGGGGCGAGCAGTACTTC.

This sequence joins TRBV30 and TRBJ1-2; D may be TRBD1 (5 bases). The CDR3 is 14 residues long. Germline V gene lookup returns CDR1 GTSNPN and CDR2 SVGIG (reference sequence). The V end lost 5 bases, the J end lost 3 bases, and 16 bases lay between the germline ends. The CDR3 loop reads CAWEQADLYYGYTF. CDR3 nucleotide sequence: TGTGCCTGGGAACAGGCCGATTTGTACTATGGCTACACCTTC.

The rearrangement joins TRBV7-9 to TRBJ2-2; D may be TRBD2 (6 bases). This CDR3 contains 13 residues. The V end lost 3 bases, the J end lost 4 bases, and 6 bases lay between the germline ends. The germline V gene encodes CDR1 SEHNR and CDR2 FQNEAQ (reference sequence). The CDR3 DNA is TGTGCCAGCAGCTTGGGGGGCACCGGGGAGCTGTTTTTT. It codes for CASSLGGTGELFF.

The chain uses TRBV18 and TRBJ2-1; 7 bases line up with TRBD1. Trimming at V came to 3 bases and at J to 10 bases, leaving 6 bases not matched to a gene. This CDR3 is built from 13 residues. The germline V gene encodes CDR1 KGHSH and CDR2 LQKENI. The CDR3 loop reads CASSPEGQSEQFF. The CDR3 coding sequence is TGTGCCAGCTCACCTGAGGGACAGTCCGAGCAGTTCTTC.

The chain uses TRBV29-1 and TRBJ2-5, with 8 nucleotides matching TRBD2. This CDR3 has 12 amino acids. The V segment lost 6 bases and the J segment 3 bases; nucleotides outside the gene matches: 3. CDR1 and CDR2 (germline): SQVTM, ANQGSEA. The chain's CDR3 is CSVGLVKETQYF. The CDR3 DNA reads TGCAGCGTGGGACTAGTCAAAGAGACCCAGTACTTC.

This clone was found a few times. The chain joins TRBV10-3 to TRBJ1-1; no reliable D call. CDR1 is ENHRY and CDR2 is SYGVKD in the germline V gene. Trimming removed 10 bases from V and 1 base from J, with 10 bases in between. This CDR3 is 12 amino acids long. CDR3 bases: TGTGCCACTCGGGGTGGGAACACTGAAGCTTTCTTT. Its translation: CATRGGNTEAFF.

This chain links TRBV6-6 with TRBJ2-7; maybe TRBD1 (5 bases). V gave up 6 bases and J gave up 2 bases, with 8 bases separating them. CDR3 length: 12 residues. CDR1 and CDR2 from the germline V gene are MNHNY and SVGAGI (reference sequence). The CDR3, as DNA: TGTGCCAGCAGAGGACATACCTACGAGCAGTACTTC. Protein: CASRGHTYEQYF.

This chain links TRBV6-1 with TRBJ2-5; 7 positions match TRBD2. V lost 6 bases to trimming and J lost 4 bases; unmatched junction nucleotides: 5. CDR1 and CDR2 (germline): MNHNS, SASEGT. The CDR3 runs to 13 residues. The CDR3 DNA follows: TGTGCCAGCAGGAGGGAGCGGGGAGAGACCCAGTACTTC. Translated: CASRRERGETQYF.

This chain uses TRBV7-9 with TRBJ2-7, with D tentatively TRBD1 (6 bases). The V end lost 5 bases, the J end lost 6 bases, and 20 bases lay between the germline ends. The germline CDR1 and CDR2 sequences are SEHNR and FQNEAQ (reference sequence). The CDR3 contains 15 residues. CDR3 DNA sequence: TGTGCCAGCAGCGACCTGCTGGGGGACAAACCCGAGCAGTACTTC. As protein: CASSDLLGDKPEQYF.

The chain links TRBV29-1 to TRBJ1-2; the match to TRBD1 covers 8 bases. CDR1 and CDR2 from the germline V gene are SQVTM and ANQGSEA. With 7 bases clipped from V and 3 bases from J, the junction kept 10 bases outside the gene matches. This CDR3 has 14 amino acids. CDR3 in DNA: TGCAGCGCCAATTTACAGGGGGTAGACTATGGCTACACCTTC. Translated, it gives CSANLQGVDYGYTF.

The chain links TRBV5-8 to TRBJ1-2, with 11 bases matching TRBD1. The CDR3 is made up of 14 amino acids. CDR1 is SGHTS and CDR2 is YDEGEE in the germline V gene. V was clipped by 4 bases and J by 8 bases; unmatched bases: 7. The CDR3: CASSRRTGGDGYTF. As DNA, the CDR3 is TGTGCCAGCAGCCGCCGGACAGGGGGCGACGGCTACACCTTC. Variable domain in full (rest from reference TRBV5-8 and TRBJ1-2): EAGVTQSPTHLIKTRGQQATLRCSPISGHTSVYWYQQALGLGLQFLLWYDEGEERNRGNFPPRFSGRQFPNYSSELNVNALELEDSALYLCASSRRTGGDGYTFGSGTRLTVV.

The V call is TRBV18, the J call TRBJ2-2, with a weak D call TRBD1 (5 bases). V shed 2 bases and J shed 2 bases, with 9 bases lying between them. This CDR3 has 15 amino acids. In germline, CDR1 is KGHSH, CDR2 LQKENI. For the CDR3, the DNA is TGTGCCAGCTCACCAGTCAGGGCTAACACCGGGGAGCTGTTTTTT. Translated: CASSPVRANTGELFF.

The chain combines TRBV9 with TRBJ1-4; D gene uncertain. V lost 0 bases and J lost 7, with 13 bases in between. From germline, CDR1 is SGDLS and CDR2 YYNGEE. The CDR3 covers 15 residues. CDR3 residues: CASSVEYSLSEKLFF. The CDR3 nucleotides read TGTGCCAGCAGCGTAGAATATTCTTTGAGTGAAAAACTGTTTTTT. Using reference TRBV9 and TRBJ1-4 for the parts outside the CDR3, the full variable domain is DSGVTQTPKHLITATGQRVTLRCSPRSGDLSVYWYQQSLDQGLQFLIQYYNGEERAKGNILERFSAQQFPDLHSELNLSSLELGDSALYFCASSVEYSLSEKLFFGSGTQLSVL.